One sample yielded the 15 T cell receptor beta chains listed below, sequenced in a study of memory CD4+ T cells and cytomegalovirus serostatus. Single viable CD3+CD4+CD8-CD45RO+ cells were sorted as the memory CD4+ T cells. Libraries were prepared by immunoSEQ multiplex PCR; TCRdb keeps only in-frame clonotypes and omits some of them. This table has 50,000 or so clones, around 70% appearing once. Sequenced material: memory CD4+ T cells from blood. These receptors all stem from an adult in good health and CMV-seropositive.

The genes are TRBV4-2 and TRBJ2-4; 7 bases line up with TRBD1. The CDR3 is made up of 16 amino acids. Germline V lookup: CDR1 LGHNA, CDR2 YNFKEQ. V shed 1 base and J 5 bases; nucleotides not matched to a gene: 8. CDR3 coding DNA: TGTGCCAGCAGCCAAGGAACAGGGGAAGGACAAAACATTCAGTACTTC. Its translation is CASSQGTGEGQNIQYF.

In DNA, the CDR3 is TGTGCCAGCAGCGCTACAGGGGCGCTTACGGGGGGCTACACCTTC. Protein sequence: CASSATGALTGGYTF. The chain carries TRBV7-6 and TRBJ1-2; 7 positions agree with TRBD1. J gave up 8 bases and V 5 bases, and 14 bases lay outside the gene matches. The CDR3 spans 15 residues. Germline values: CDR1 SGHVS, CDR2 FNYEAQ.

This clone was observed a few times. The chain links TRBV10-2 to TRBJ2-2; D remains ambiguous. Germline V gene sequence: CDR1 WSHSY, CDR2 SAAADI. The CDR3 spans 13 residues. Trimming took 2 bases from V and 5 from J, leaving 6 bases between them. This chain's CDR3 is CASSEGSTGELFF. DNA of the CDR3: TGCGCCAGCAGTGAGGGGTCGACCGGGGAGCTGTTTTTT.

This clone is medium-sized within its sample. This sequence joins TRBV5-1 and TRBJ2-7; D unresolved. Per germline, CDR1 SGHRS and CDR2 YFSETQ. The germline V and J ends were trimmed by 3 bases and 3 bases, with 13 bases remaining between them. CDR3 length: 14 amino acids. CDR3 amino acids: CASSYDLLGYEQYF. The CDR3 nucleotides are TGCGCCAGCAGCTATGACTTACTCGGCTACGAGCAGTACTTC.

This clone has more than one count but fewer than ten. The V and J genes are TRBV5-1 and TRBJ1-1; D remains unclear. V dropped 4 bases and J dropped 4 bases, with 11 bases sitting between them. Germline CDR1 SGHRS, CDR2 YFSETQ. This CDR3 has 13 amino acids. Written as DNA, the CDR3 is TGCGCCAGCAGCGCGGACTTGGGCACTGAAGCTTTCTTT. This encodes CASSADLGTEAFF.

This rearrangement joins TRBV6-1 to TRBJ1-6; D is unresolved. Germline assignment: CDR1 MNHNS and CDR2 SASEGT. The CDR3 is 13 residues long. The V gene lost 3 bases and the J gene lost 10 bases, with 10 bases spanning the gap. The CDR3 loop is CASSEDPRSPLHF. The CDR3 DNA follows: TGTGCCAGCAGTGAGGACCCACGGTCACCCCTCCACTTT.

The rearrangement links TRBV19 to TRBJ2-7, with D perhaps assigned TRBD1 or TRBD2 (6 bases each). Germline V gene sequence: CDR1 LNHDA, CDR2 SQIVND (reference sequence). The CDR3 has 13 amino acids. V shed 3 bases and J shed 4 bases, with 10 bases lying between them. CDR3 DNA: TGTGCCAGTAGTATGGGGGGCGCGTACGAGCAGTACTTC. This codes for CASSMGGAYEQYF.

The sample holds a few counts of this clone. This chain links TRBV5-5 with TRBJ2-7, with D possibly TRBD2 on 5 matching bases. CDR1 is SGHKS, CDR2 YYEKEE, per germline (reference sequence). Trimming pared 4 bases from V and 2 bases from J, leaving 10 bases between. The CDR3 is 13 amino acids. The CDR3 DNA follows: TGTGCCAGCAGCCAGGTCGGGACCTACGAGCAGTACTTC. Encoded protein: CASSQVGTYEQYF.

V gene TRBV7-3 combines with J gene TRBJ1-1; no clear D gene. Germline CDR1 reads SGHTA; CDR2 reads FQGTGA. The CDR3 is made up of 15 amino acids. With 1 base removed from V and 0 bases from J, the gap between germline ends came to 9 bases. For the CDR3, the DNA is TGTGCCAGCAGCTTAAATGCAGAGTTGAACACTGAAGCTTTCTTT. It is translated as CASSLNAELNTEAFF. The full variable domain, in which reference TRBV7-3 and TRBJ1-1 provide the parts outside the CDR3, is GAGVSQTPSNKVTEKGKYVELRCDPISGHTALYWYRQSLGQGPEFLIYFQGTGAADDSGLPNDRFFAVRPEGSVSTLKIQRTERGDSAVYLCASSLNAELNTEAFFGQGTRLTVV.

The V gene is TRBV4-1, the J gene TRBJ2-3; TRBD2 matches 9 bases. The V gene's germline CDR1 is MGHRA and CDR2 YSYEKL. Trimming removed 0 bases from V and 6 bases from J; junction bases left unmatched: 7. There are 16 residues in the CDR3. The CDR3 DNA reads TGCGCCAGCAGCCAAGACCGAGGACTAGCGTTGGATACGCAGTATTTT. This sequence encodes CASSQDRGLALDTQYF.

This chain uses TRBV19 with TRBJ1-3; a possible D gene is TRBD1 (5 bases). This CDR3 is built from 14 residues. V lost 8 bases to trimming and J lost 0 bases, with 11 bases between them. Germline V CDR1 and CDR2: LNHDA, SQIVND (reference sequence). The CDR3 region is CASSRGSSGNTIYF. CDR3 nucleotide sequence: TGTGCCAGTTCGAGGGGCAGCTCTGGAAACACCATATATTTT.

Only a few counts were recorded for this clone. The V and J genes are TRBV19 and TRBJ2-2, with 8 bases matching TRBD1. The CDR3 totals 14 residues. The V gene end was trimmed by 11 bases and the J gene end by 4 bases; junction bases not matched to a gene: 9. Germline CDR1 reads LNHDA; CDR2 reads SQIVND (reference sequence). This chain's CDR3 is CAASGTGSTGELFF. In DNA form, the CDR3 reads TGTGCCGCCTCCGGGACAGGCAGCACCGGGGAGCTGTTTTTT.

The chain links TRBV7-6 to TRBJ2-5, with 9 bases fitting TRBD1. V dropped 3 bases and J dropped 5; count of bases not matched to a gene: 4. Germline lookup yields CDR1 SGHVS and CDR2 FNYEAQ. This CDR3 region has 14 residues. As DNA, the CDR3 is TGTGCCAGCAGCTTTGGACAGGGGCTGGAGACCCAGTACTTC. Residues: CASSFGQGLETQYF.

This clone was recorded a few times. The V call is TRBV5-1, the J call TRBJ1-6; D is unclear. The CDR3 has 12 amino acids. Per germline, CDR1 SGHRS and CDR2 YFSETQ. The ends were cut back, 0 bases at V and 7 bases at J, with 2 bases in the middle. The CDR3 DNA reads TGCGCCAGCAGCTTGGAGAATTCACCCCTCCACTTT. Translation gives CASSLENSPLHF.

The V gene is TRBV19, the J gene TRBJ2-7; D possibly corresponds to TRBD1 (5 bases). Trimming removed 3 bases at V and 0 bases at J, with 12 bases between. CDR3 length: 15 amino acids. Germline loops: CDR1 LNHDA, CDR2 SQIVND (reference sequence). The DNA of the CDR3 is TGTGCCAGTAGTATCAGAGGACATAGCTCCTACGAGCAGTACTTC. Its protein is CASSIRGHSSYEQYF.